This TCR beta chain is from a study of Tregs in tolerant kidney transplant recipients. Overall study results and limits: Few patients were studied, so findings need validation in larger groups. This study did not directly address biological reproducibility.

Germline values: CDR1 SGHRS, CDR2 YFSETQ. The CDR3 totals 13 residues. V was pared by 4 bases and J by 4 bases, with 12 bases between. TCRdb keeps only in-frame clones here, not all; method: immunoSEQ multiplex PCR. This sample yields about 240,000 clones, of which about four fifths are seen a single time; 0.5% to 0.65% belongs to the top ten. A word on this clone: The antigen remains unidentified.

Unstimulated regulatory T cells (CD4+CD25+CD127-), CD4+CD25- non-regulatory cells, CD4 and CD8 cells were FACS-sorted from thawed PBMCs. This sequence was found in a human donor in good health. This sequence joins TRBV5-1 and TRBJ2-7; possibly TRBD1 for D (6 bases). Material: CD4+ T cells from blood. CDR3 sequence (DNA): TGCGCCAGCAGCAGCGGACAGCCATACGAGCAGTACTTC. Translated: CASSSGQPYEQYF. Based on the CDR3 plus reference TRBV5-1 and TRBJ2-7, the full variable domain is KAGVTQTPRYLIKTRGQQVTLSCSPISGHRSVSWYQQTPGQGLQFLFEYFSETQRNKGNFPGRFSGRQFSNSRSEMNVSTLELGDSALYLCASSSGQPYEQYFGPGTRLTVT.